One and the same sample provided the 25 T cell receptor beta chains below, sequenced in a study of cytomegalovirus exposure and HLA in healthy donors (dated by TCRdb to between 2016 and 2019). The protocol used for the library was the immunoSEQ multiplex PCR assay. TCRdb mirrors the immuneACCESS table, restricted to in-frame sequences. Some clones are absent from its copies; in checked studies, under half trace to an unresolved V gene, and the reason for the others is unknown. The sample table contains roughly 150,000 clones; only one count was recorded for 88% of them. The ten largest clones add up to 2.5% to 3% of the sample. The sequenced sample consisted of PBMCs. These receptors all stem from a man aged 18 to 35 in good health and CMV-seronegative.

J is TRBJ2-5 and V is TRBV5-6; D is undetermined. Between the trimmed V and J ends, which lost 1 base and 2 bases, there was a span of 6 bases. The length of the CDR3 is 13 residues. The germline V gene has CDR1 SGHDT and CDR2 YYEEEE. Written as DNA, the CDR3 is TGTGCCAGCAGCTTGCCCAGGCAAGAGACCCAGTACTTC. It specifies CASSLPRQETQYF.

The gene calls are TRBV28 and TRBJ2-7; TRBD1 agrees at 8 bases. The CDR3 is 15 amino acids. V lost 5 bases, J lost 0 bases, and 6 bases stayed unmatched. CDR1 is MDHEN, CDR2 SYDVKM, per germline. The CDR3 DNA follows: TGTGCCAGCAGTCCCCGGACAGGGAGCTCCTACGAGCAGTACTTC. This gives the protein CASSPRTGSSYEQYF.

The chain has TRBV7-9 and TRBJ2-7, with 9 bases that match TRBD1. CDR1 is SEHNR, CDR2 FQNEAQ, per germline (reference sequence). CDR3 size: 15 residues. With 6 bases clipped from V and 5 bases from J, the junction kept 11 bases outside the gene matches. The CDR3 is CASSSTGTGHNEQYF. As DNA, the CDR3 is TGTGCCAGCAGTTCAACCGGGACAGGGCACAACGAGCAGTACTTC.

J is TRBJ1-2 and V is TRBV30; TRBD1 is a possible D gene (5 bases). This CDR3 comprises 14 residues. The germline gives CDR1 GTSNPN, CDR2 SVGIG (reference sequence). Trimming cost V 3 bases and J 4 bases, with 15 bases left between them. The CDR3 here is CAWSPGISGYGYTF. CDR3 nucleotides: TGTGCCTGGAGCCCAGGGATAAGTGGCTATGGCTACACCTTC.

CDR3 region: CASSPQLYLGADEKLFF. CDR3 sequence (DNA): TGTGCCAGCTCACCGCAGCTATACCTGGGGGCGGATGAAAAACTGTTTTTT. The chain is built from TRBV18 and TRBJ1-4; maybe TRBD1 (6 bases). Germline V lookup: CDR1 KGHSH, CDR2 LQKENI. The V and J ends lost 3 bases and 6 bases respectively, with 20 bases between them. The CDR3 has 17 amino acids.

The rearrangement uses TRBV4-3 and TRBJ2-7; 8 bases match TRBD2. The length of the CDR3 is 17 residues. J lost 6 bases, V lost 4 bases, and 17 bases had no gene match. Germline CDR1 LGHNA, CDR2 YSLEER. The CDR3 DNA reads TGCGCCAGCAGCCCGGCCCACGGGGGGGGCGCGGGGGGCGAGCAGTACTTC. It codes for CASSPAHGGGAGGEQYF.

The chain uses TRBV6-5 and TRBJ1-2; tentatively, D is TRBD1 (6 bases). CDR3 length equals 14 residues. V shed 6 bases and J shed 4 bases, with 15 bases lying between them. Germline values: CDR1 MNHEY, CDR2 SVGAGI. The CDR3 DNA follows: TGTGCCAGCAGCCAGCAACAGGGTCCCTATGGCTACACCTTC. Translation gives CASSQQQGPYGYTF.

This sequence joins TRBV10-2 and TRBJ1-3, with 12 bases matching TRBD1. CDR1 is WSHSY and CDR2 is SAAADI in the germline V gene. The CDR3 length is 14 residues. Trimming cost V 5 bases and J 7 bases; bases outside gene matches: 3. The CDR3 coding sequence is TGCGCCAGCAGTCCGGGACAGGGGGCTAACACCATATATTTT. This sequence encodes CASSPGQGANTIYF.

CDR3 DNA sequence: TGTGCCAGCAGTTTAGCCCTGACTAGCGGGATTAAACAGTTCTTC. As protein: CASSLALTSGIKQFF. The chain is built from TRBV27 and TRBJ2-1; TRBD2 matches 11 bases. CDR1 MNHEY and CDR2 SMNVEV come from the germline V gene (reference sequence). This CDR3 spans 15 amino acids. Unmatched junction bases numbered 10, after V lost 2 bases and J lost 13 bases.

This clone was counted a single time. The rearrangement links TRBV14 to TRBJ2-1; maybe TRBD2 (6 bases). Germline V lookup: CDR1 SGHDN, CDR2 FVKESK. V was clipped by 7 bases and J by 5 bases, with 15 bases between them. This CDR3 has 14 amino acids. CDR3 DNA: TGTGCCAGCACCCCGGGACTTAACCACAATGAGCAGTTCTTC. It encodes CASTPGLNHNEQFF.

V is TRBV30 and J is TRBJ2-1, with D maybe TRBD2 (6 bases). The CDR3 covers 15 residues. V was pared by 1 base and J by 8 bases, with 18 bases between. Germline V gives CDR1 GTSNPN, CDR2 SVGIG (reference sequence). The CDR3 loop reads CAWSERLGVGDEQFF. The CDR3 DNA is TGTGCCTGGAGTGAACGACTAGGGGTAGGGGATGAGCAGTTCTTC. The variable domain in full, with the rest retrieved from reference TRBV30 and TRBJ2-1, is SQTIHQWPATLVQPVGSPLSLECTVEGTSNPNLYWYRQAAGRGLQLLFYSVGIGQISSEVPQNLSASRPQDRQFILSSKKLLLSDSGFYLCAWSERLGVGDEQFFGPGTRLTVL.

The chain joins TRBV6-1 to TRBJ1-2, with TRBD1 identical over 7 bases. The CDR3 length is 13 residues. Germline lookup yields CDR1 MNHNS and CDR2 SASEGT. The J segment lost 3 bases and the V segment lost 6 bases, leaving 4 bases of the junction unmatched. CDR3 DNA: TGTGCCAGCAGACCCCAGGGGGACTATGGCTACACCTTC. Protein sequence: CASRPQGDYGYTF.

The chain employs TRBV11-2 and TRBJ1-1, with TRBD1 identical over 9 bases. Germline CDR1 and CDR2: SGHAT and FQNNGV. The V segment lost 0 bases and the J segment 0 bases; nucleotides outside the gene matches: 11. This CDR3 contains 19 residues. CDR3 region: CASSLEGQGLGKMNTEAFF. As DNA, the CDR3 is TGTGCCAGCAGCTTAGAGGGACAGGGACTAGGGAAGATGAACACTGAAGCTTTCTTT.

The J gene is TRBJ2-3, the V gene TRBV18, with no clear D. The CDR3 has 14 residues. Germline assignment: CDR1 KGHSH and CDR2 LQKENI. Trimming took 4 bases from V and 5 from J, leaving 13 bases between them. For the CDR3, the DNA is TGTGCCAGCTCACTATCCTCGACTTTAGATACGCAGTATTTT. This sequence encodes CASSLSSTLDTQYF. Complete variable domain (other parts from reference TRBV18 and TRBJ2-3): NAGVMQNPRHLVRRRGQEARLRCSPMKGHSHVYWYRQLPEEGLKFMVYLQKENIIDESGMPKERFSAEFPKEGPSILRIQQVVRGDSAAYFCASSLSSTLDTQYFGPGTRLTVL.

This chain connects TRBV4-1 to TRBJ1-2; TRBD1 agrees at 8 bases. The CDR3 is made up of 12 amino acids. With 7 bases clipped from V and 6 bases from J, the junction kept 4 bases outside the gene matches. Germline assignment: CDR1 MGHRA and CDR2 YSYEKL. The CDR3 sequence: CASIDRGNGYTF. The CDR3 coding sequence is TGCGCCAGCATCGACAGGGGCAATGGCTACACCTTC.

This chain connects TRBV21-1 to TRBJ2-7; no check of the table's D call, TRBD2, against the DNA was made. TRBV21-1 represents a pseudogene. The length of the CDR3 is 19 residues. The CDR3 DNA reads as TGTGCCAGCAGATCTGCCGGGTACGGTAGCGGCAGGGAGCACTACGAGCAGTACTTC. It encodes CASRSAGYGSGREHYEQYF.

This sequence joins TRBV5-1 and TRBJ2-1, with D maybe TRBD2 (6 bases). The V end was cut by 4 bases, the J end by 6 bases, with 17 bases between. The CDR3 is made up of 15 amino acids. Germline lookup yields CDR1 SGHRS and CDR2 YFSETQ. In DNA form, the CDR3 reads TGCGCCAGCAGCCTTAATATGGAGGGTATCAATGAGCAGTTCTTC. Its protein is CASSLNMEGINEQFF. The variable domain in full, with the rest retrieved from reference TRBV5-1 and TRBJ2-1, is KAGVTQTPRYLIKTRGQQVTLSCSPISGHRSVSWYQQTPGQGLQFLFEYFSETQRNKGNFPGRFSGRQFSNSRSEMNVSTLELGDSALYLCASSLNMEGINEQFFGPGTRLTVL.

The V call is TRBV10-1, the J call TRBJ1-4; D not certain. CDR1 WNHNN and CDR2 SYGVQD come from the germline V gene (reference sequence). V was shortened by 7 bases and J by 4 bases, with 10 bases between the two germline ends. The CDR3 has 13 amino acids. CDR3 amino acids: CASNGGFNEKLFF. CDR3 bases: TGCGCCAGCAACGGAGGCTTTAATGAAAAACTGTTTTTT.

V is TRBV27 and J is TRBJ2-2; D perhaps matches TRBD1 (7 bases). Trimming removed 9 bases from V and 6 bases from J, with 17 bases in between. The V gene's germline CDR1 is MNHEY and CDR2 SMNVEV (reference sequence). The CDR3 is 14 residues long. CDR3 amino acids: CASSRGRGAGELFF. The CDR3 coding sequence is TGTGCCAGTTCTAGGGGGCGCGGGGCCGGGGAGCTGTTTTTT.

V is TRBV25-1 and J is TRBJ1-2; D ambiguous. V was pared by 10 bases and J by 5 bases, with 20 bases between. The germline gives CDR1 MGHDK, CDR2 SYGVNS. The CDR3 contains 14 residues. The CDR3 spells CATPGGRVRYGYTF. As DNA, the CDR3 is TGTGCCACTCCGGGCGGGAGGGTGAGGTATGGCTACACCTTC.

The count of this clone is one. V is TRBV18 and J is TRBJ2-1; 10 bases match TRBD2. V was clipped by 4 bases and J by 7 bases; unmatched bases: 19. Germline V gene data show CDR1 as KGHSH and CDR2 as LQKENI. This CDR3 spans 19 amino acids. CDR3 nucleotides: TGTGCCAGCTCACGCGAAGTCCCCTCTTCTAGCGGGAGTTCAAATGAGCAGTTCTTC. Residues: CASSREVPSSSGSSNEQFF.

The chain uses TRBV21-1 and TRBJ2-2; whether TRBD2, the table's D call, matches the DNA was not checked. TRBV21-1 is assigned pseudogene status. The CDR3 contains 16 residues. This CDR3 is CASSKDHGGATGELFF. CDR3 DNA sequence: TGTGCCAGCAGCAAAGATCACGGGGGGGCCACCGGGGAGCTGTTTTTT.

The chain employs TRBV4-1 and TRBJ1-4, with 8 bases aligning to TRBD1. Trimming cost V 3 bases and J 8 bases; bases outside gene matches: 8. The CDR3 loop spans 15 amino acids. Germline CDR1 and CDR2: MGHRA and YSYEKL. CDR3 residues: CASSQIRGLGEKLFF. CDR3 DNA: TGCGCCAGCAGCCAGATCAGGGGGCTTGGAGAAAAACTGTTTTTT.

The chain joins TRBV5-1 to TRBJ2-3; 9 bases align to TRBD2. With 0 bases clipped from V and 6 bases from J, the junction kept 5 bases outside the gene matches. CDR1 and CDR2 from the germline V gene are SGHRS and YFSETQ. CDR3 size: 15 residues. The CDR3 loop is CASSLGLADADTQYF. Here the CDR3 DNA reads TGCGCCAGCAGCTTGGGACTAGCGGATGCGGATACGCAGTATTTT.

J is TRBJ1-5 and V is TRBV19; maybe TRBD1 (6 bases). Germline V gene sequence: CDR1 LNHDA, CDR2 SQIVND (reference sequence). V lost 7 bases and J 11 bases, leaving 24 bases between the germline ends. This CDR3 spans 15 amino acids. This CDR3 is CASKYLGRGVSTQHF. The CDR3 coding sequence is TGTGCCAGTAAGTACCTAGGCAGGGGCGTATCGACCCAGCATTTT.